This T cell receptor beta chain was documented in a study of T cells after yellow fever vaccination. Turning to this clonotype: Its specificity is unknown.

5'RACE template switching added a universal primer site and UMIs to TCR cDNA. TCRdb itself ran the 5' RACE reads through MiXCR, one entry per CDR3 protein. The data contain around 320,000 distinct CDR3 sequences, 4% to 5.5% of them singletons. Study-wide results and caveats: Abundant contaminating clonotypes from the bulk population could appear in FACS-sorted repertoires. Peaking on day 5 versus 15, the secondary response was faster but weaker.

The CDR3 loop spans 15 amino acids. Germline CDR1 and CDR2: MNHEY and SMNVEV (reference sequence). Trimming left V 6 bases short and J 7 bases short, with 21 bases between. The sequenced sample was PBMCs, obtained 15 days after the yellow fever booster vaccination. The sequence derives from a man aged 18 to 35 who received the YFV17D yellow fever vaccine. The gene calls are TRBV27 and TRBJ2-5, with D perhaps TRBD1 (6 bases). The CDR3 is CASSLDSLPGRTQYF. In DNA, the CDR3 is TGTGCCAGCAGCTTGGACAGTCTTCCAGGGAGGACCCAGTACTTC.